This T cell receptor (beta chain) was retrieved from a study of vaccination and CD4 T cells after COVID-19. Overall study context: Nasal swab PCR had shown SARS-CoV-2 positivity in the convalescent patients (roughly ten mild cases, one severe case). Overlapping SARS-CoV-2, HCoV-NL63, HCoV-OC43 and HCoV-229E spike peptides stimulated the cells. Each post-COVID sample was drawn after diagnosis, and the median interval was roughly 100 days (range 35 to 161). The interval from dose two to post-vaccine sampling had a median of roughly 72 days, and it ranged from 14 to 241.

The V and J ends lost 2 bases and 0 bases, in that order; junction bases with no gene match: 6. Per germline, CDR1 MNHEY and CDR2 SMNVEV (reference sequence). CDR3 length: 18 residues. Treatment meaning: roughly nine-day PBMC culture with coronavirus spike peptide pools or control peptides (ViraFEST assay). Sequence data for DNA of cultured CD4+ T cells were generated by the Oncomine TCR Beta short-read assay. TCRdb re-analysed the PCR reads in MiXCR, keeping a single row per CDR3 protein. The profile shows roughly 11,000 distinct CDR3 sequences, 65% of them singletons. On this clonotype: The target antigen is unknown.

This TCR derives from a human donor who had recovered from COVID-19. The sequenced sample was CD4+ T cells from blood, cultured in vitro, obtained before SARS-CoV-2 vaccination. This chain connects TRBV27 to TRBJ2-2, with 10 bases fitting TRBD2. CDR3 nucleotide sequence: TGTGCCAGCAGTTTAGGTAGCGGGAGGATTGCGAACACCGGGGAGCTGTTTTTT. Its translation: CASSLGSGRIANTGELFF.